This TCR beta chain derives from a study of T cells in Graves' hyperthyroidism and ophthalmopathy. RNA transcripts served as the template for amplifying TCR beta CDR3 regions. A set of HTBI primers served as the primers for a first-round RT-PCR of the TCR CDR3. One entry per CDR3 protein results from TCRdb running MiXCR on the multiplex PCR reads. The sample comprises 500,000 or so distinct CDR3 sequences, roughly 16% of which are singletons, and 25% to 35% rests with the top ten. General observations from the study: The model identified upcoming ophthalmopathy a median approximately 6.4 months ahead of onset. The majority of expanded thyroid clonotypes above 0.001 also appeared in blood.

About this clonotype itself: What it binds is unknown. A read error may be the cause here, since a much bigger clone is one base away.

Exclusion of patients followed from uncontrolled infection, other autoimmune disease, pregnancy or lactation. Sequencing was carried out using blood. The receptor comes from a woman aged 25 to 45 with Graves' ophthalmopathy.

DNA of the CDR3: TGTGCCAGCAGTTTAGGGCCCAGGTGGGGCTGCACCTTC. Translated, it gives CASSLGPRWGCTF. V and J are TRBV28 and TRBJ1-2; TRBD1 might be the D (5 bases). The CDR3 consists of 13 residues. Germline loops: CDR1 MDHEN, CDR2 SYDVKM.